This T cell receptor beta chain comes out of a study of blood T cell repertoires in COVID-19. On the study more broadly: T cells, B-cell-depleted T cells, or PBMCs provided the cDNA or gDNA that served as material.

Participants came from fewer than 25 US areas, aged about 18 to 100 years. Participant-reported clinical history was the basis for cohort assignment. Original processing methods: Reference gene primers were amplified, and this amplification served to estimate nucleated cell counts. Sequenced by immunoSEQ multiplex PCR; TCRdb stores in-frame clones only, minus some. From that table come the V and J calls and clone size; the DNA was used to work out D and trimming. Among under 250,000 clones listed, about 80% were seen once. The source material was PBMCs or T cells enriched from blood (not recorded which). This clonotype originated in a woman aged 40 to 50 with acute COVID-19.

CDR3 amino acids: CASSESRTGGDEQFF. The CDR3 DNA reads as TGCGCCAGCAGTGAGTCCCGGACAGGGGGGGATGAGCAGTTCTTC. This sequence joins TRBV10-1 and TRBJ2-1; 10 positions match TRBD1. Per germline, CDR1 WNHNN and CDR2 SYGVQD (reference sequence). The CDR3 spans 15 residues. With 0 bases clipped from V and 8 bases from J, the junction kept 4 bases outside the gene matches.